Detailed here is one TCR beta chain. Repertoires were generated with immunoSEQ multiplex PCR, while TCRdb's copy carries only in-frame clones and drops some. The sample includes some 140,000 clones, more than 85% of them seen just once. V dropped 10 bases and J dropped 4 bases, with 8 bases sitting between them. CDR3 length: 11 residues. This sample was included in a study of T cell responses to AZD1222 COVID-19 vaccine. Material: peripheral blood, obtained on day 0 of AZD1222 vaccination. This chain joins TRBV12-3 or TRBV12-4 and TRBJ1-3; D remains ambiguous. This receptor was identified in an adult in good health. CDR3 bases: TGTGCCACCCTTCAGGGAAACACCATATATTTT. Encoded protein: CATLQGNTIYF.